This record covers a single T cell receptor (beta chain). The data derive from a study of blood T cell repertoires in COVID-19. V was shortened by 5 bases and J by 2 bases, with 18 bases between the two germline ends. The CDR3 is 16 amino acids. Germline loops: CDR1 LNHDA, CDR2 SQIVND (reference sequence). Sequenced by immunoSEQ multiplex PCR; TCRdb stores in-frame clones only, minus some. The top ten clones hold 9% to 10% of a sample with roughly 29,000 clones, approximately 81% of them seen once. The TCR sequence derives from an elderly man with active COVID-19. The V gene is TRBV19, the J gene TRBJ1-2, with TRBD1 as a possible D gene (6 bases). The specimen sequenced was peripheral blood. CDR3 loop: CASSLTHRDFNYGYTF. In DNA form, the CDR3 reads TGTGCCAGTAGTCTAACCCACAGGGATTTCAACTATGGCTACACCTTC.